The present entry profiles one TCR beta chain with its context. The antigen is not known. One entry per CDR3 protein, called by TCRdb with MiXCR from the RT-PCR reads. The table lists around 850,000 distinct CDR3 sequences, about 18% of them singletons. The data derive from a study of response to subunit inactivated influenza vaccine. Study results and caveats: The study's authors posited that every seasonal influenza vaccination enlists few new T cells.

In germline, CDR1 is MDHEN, CDR2 SYDVKM. V lost 8 bases and J 0 bases, leaving 13 bases between the germline ends. This CDR3 contains 14 residues. This sample comprised PBMCs from blood, obtained roughly 5 days after vaccination. The genes are TRBV28 and TRBJ2-5; D not resolved. This TCR was sampled from a man aged 50-59 years who received an inactivated influenza vaccine. The CDR3 DNA reads TGTGCCAGCGGTCTCCAGGCCTACCAAGAGACCCAGTACTTC. It translates to CASGLQAYQETQYF.